What follows are 26 T cell receptor beta chains derived from one specimen sequenced in a study of CD8 T cells in ankylosing spondylitis. TCRdb re-derived calls from the 5' RACE reads in MiXCR, one entry per CDR3 protein. Of approximately 200,000 distinct CDR3 sequences listed, roughly 13% are singletons. Sequencing was performed on blood, either unsorted or a sorted T cell fraction (not recorded which). The receptors originated from a male donor with ankylosing spondylitis or in good health (not recorded which).

This clonotype was seen only a few times. CDR3 loop: CASSPLLAGGREQYF. The CDR3, as DNA: TGTGCCAGCAGCCCTCTTCTAGCGGGGGGGCGCGAGCAGTACTTC. This chain connects TRBV28 to TRBJ2-7; 12 nucleotides agree with TRBD2. V lost 6 bases and J lost 6; bases outside the gene matches: 9. CDR3 length: 15 residues. Germline CDR1 reads MDHEN; CDR2 reads SYDVKM.

This chain uses TRBV25-1 with TRBJ2-5; 9 nucleotides align to TRBD1. With 2 bases clipped from V and 4 bases from J, the junction kept 2 bases outside the gene matches. From germline, CDR1 is MGHDK and CDR2 SYGVNS. The CDR3 runs 14 residues. The CDR3: CASSERTGVETQYF. The CDR3 coding sequence is TGTGCCAGCAGTGAAAGGACAGGGGTAGAGACCCAGTACTTC.

This clonotype was counted only a few times. The V call is TRBV7-2, the J call TRBJ2-7, with 8 bases fitting TRBD1. CDR1 and CDR2 from the germline V gene are SGHTA and FQGNSA. V lost 7 bases to trimming and J lost 3 bases; unmatched junction nucleotides: 8. This CDR3 comprises 14 residues. CDR3 residues: CASTSGQAFYEQYF. CDR3 nucleotide sequence: TGTGCCAGCACCTCGGGACAGGCATTCTACGAGCAGTACTTC.

This clonotype was counted only a few times. The V gene is TRBV27, the J gene TRBJ1-2; TRBD1 is a possible D gene (6 bases). Deletions cut 3 bases from V and 2 bases from J, with 10 bases between. There are 14 residues in the CDR3. The germline CDR1 and CDR2 sequences are MNHEY and SMNVEV (reference sequence). DNA of the CDR3: TGTGCCAGCAGTTTCGGGACACCCAACTATGGCTACACCTTC. Protein: CASSFGTPNYGYTF.

This clonotype was detected only a few times. The gene calls are TRBV29-1 and TRBJ1-1; possibly TRBD1 for D (5 bases). The length of the CDR3 is 15 residues. Germline assignment: CDR1 SQVTM and CDR2 ANQGSEA. Deletions cut 4 bases from V and 7 bases from J, with 22 bases between. As DNA, the CDR3 is TGCAGCGTTGGACAGAGAACAGCTCGTGATGGTGAAGCTTTCTTT. The encoded protein is CSVGQRTARDGEAFF.

This clonotype has only one observation. The chain uses TRBV4-1 and TRBJ1-1; 12 bases are shared with TRBD1. The CDR3 is 16 amino acids. The J segment lost 4 bases and the V segment lost 1 base, leaving 4 bases of the junction unmatched. Germline loops: CDR1 MGHRA, CDR2 YSYEKL. This CDR3 is CASSQGPGQGATEAFF. The CDR3 nucleotides are TGCGCCAGCAGCCAAGGTCCGGGACAGGGGGCCACTGAAGCTTTCTTT.

This clonotype was observed a handful of times. The chain combines TRBV6-6 with TRBJ1-4; D is unresolved. V was clipped by 7 bases and J by 0 bases, with 6 bases between them. Germline values: CDR1 MNHNY, CDR2 SVGAGI (reference sequence). The CDR3 extends over 13 amino acids. The CDR3 DNA reads TGTGCCAGCATCAGTGCAACTAATGAAAAACTGTTTTTT. It codes for CASISATNEKLFF.

The chain employs TRBV12-3 or TRBV12-4 and TRBJ2-7; D is possibly TRBD1 (5 bases). V was cut by 3 bases and J by 3 bases, with 12 bases left in between. The CDR3 extends over 14 amino acids. The CDR3 bases are TGTGCCAGCAGTTTTGGGGCGGCAGGCTACGAGCAGTACTTC. This translates into CASSFGAAGYEQYF.

This clonotype has ten or more counts. The J gene is TRBJ2-3, the V gene TRBV12-3 or TRBV12-4; possible D gene TRBD2, 6 bases. CDR3 length: 17 residues. The germline V and J ends were trimmed by 1 base and 2 bases, with 16 bases remaining between them. The CDR3 reads CASSLEVGGGLTDTQYF. CDR3 DNA: TGTGCCAGCAGTTTAGAGGTGGGGGGAGGCCTCACAGATACGCAGTATTTT.

A few counts support this clonotype. The chain links TRBV7-8 to TRBJ2-1, with 8 bases aligning to TRBD2. Germline V gene data show CDR1 as SGHVS and CDR2 as FQNEAQ. The CDR3 sequence is 16 residues long. V lost 4 bases, J lost 9 bases, and 14 bases stayed unmatched. CDR3 in DNA: TGTGCCAGCAGCTCTACTAAGCGGGGGCCGAAGGTTGAGCAGTTCTTC. Amino acids: CASSSTKRGPKVEQFF.

The chain is built from TRBV24-1 and TRBJ1-1, with D unresolved. Looked up from germline, CDR1 is KGHDR and CDR2 is SFDVKD. V was shortened by 3 bases and J by 12 bases, with 13 bases between the two germline ends. The CDR3 spans 12 residues. The CDR3: CATSDGSGLTFF. As DNA, the CDR3 is TGTGCCACCAGTGATGGGAGCGGCCTGACTTTCTTT.

This clonotype was seen more than once but under ten times. This chain uses TRBV5-1 with TRBJ2-7, with TRBD1 matching 9 bases. CDR3 length: 13 residues. V gave up 5 bases and J gave up 4 bases; unmatched junction bases: 4. Germline CDR1 is SGHRS and CDR2 is YFSETQ. DNA of the CDR3: TGCGCCAGCAGGGGACAGGGAAGGTACGAGCAGTACTTC. The encoded protein is CASRGQGRYEQYF.

The chain links TRBV7-9 to TRBJ1-3; the D is unclear. V dropped 6 bases and J dropped 0 bases, with 12 bases sitting between them. The germline gives CDR1 SEHNR, CDR2 FQNEAQ (reference sequence). The CDR3 is made up of 15 amino acids. In DNA form, the CDR3 reads TGTGCCAGCAGATCATCAGGAAGCTCTGGAAACACCATATATTTT. Amino acid sequence: CASRSSGSSGNTIYF.

This chain connects TRBV20-1 to TRBJ1-1; D not certain. CDR1 and CDR2 (germline): DFQATT, SNEGSKA (reference sequence). V lost 6 bases to trimming and J lost 5 bases, with 10 bases between them. This CDR3 has 11 amino acids. The CDR3 is CSAREGTEAFF. CDR3 sequence (DNA): TGCAGTGCAAGGGAGGGTACTGAAGCTTTCTTT.

This clonotype was recorded a few times. The chain recombines TRBV6-5 with TRBJ2-1; 7 bases are shared with TRBD1. Germline V gene lookup returns CDR1 MNHEY and CDR2 SVGAGI. V lost 2 bases to trimming and J lost 2 bases; unmatched junction nucleotides: 3. The CDR3 runs 15 residues. CDR3 DNA sequence: TGTGCCAGCAGTTACCTCGGGACAGCCTACAATGAGCAGTTCTTC. It specifies CASSYLGTAYNEQFF.

The table lists this clonotype with a few counts. The rearrangement joins TRBV5-1 to TRBJ2-2; D is unclear. Germline V gives CDR1 SGHRS, CDR2 YFSETQ. The germline V and J ends were trimmed by 0 bases and 7 bases, with 13 bases remaining between them. CDR3 length equals 15 residues. CDR3 amino acids: CASSLETGSGGELFF. The CDR3 nucleotides are TGCGCCAGCAGCTTGGAAACGGGTTCGGGCGGGGAGCTGTTTTTT. Using reference TRBV5-1 and TRBJ2-2 for the parts outside the CDR3, the full variable domain is KAGVTQTPRYLIKTRGQQVTLSCSPISGHRSVSWYQQTPGQGLQFLFEYFSETQRNKGNFPGRFSGRQFSNSRSEMNVSTLELGDSALYLCASSLETGSGGELFFGEGSRLTVL.

This clonotype has a handful of counts. CDR3 sequence (DNA): TGTGCCAGCAGTTACCCGGCGGGGGGGGCGTATGAGCAGTTCTTC. Translating it yields CASSYPAGGAYEQFF. V gene TRBV6-2 or TRBV6-3 combines with J gene TRBJ2-1, with TRBD2 matching over 9 bases. This CDR3 has 15 residues. In germline, CDR1 is MNHEY, CDR2 SVGEGT. V lost 2 bases and J lost 8; bases outside the gene matches: 7.

This clonotype has a count of ten or more. The chain recombines TRBV12-3 or TRBV12-4 with TRBJ2-7; 13 bases align to TRBD2. The CDR3 runs 15 residues. V trimming: 6 bases; J trimming: 2 bases; junction bases outside the gene matches: 4. CDR3 residues: CASRGTSGIPYEQYF. The CDR3 DNA reads TGTGCCAGCAGGGGGACTAGCGGGATCCCCTACGAGCAGTACTTC.

There are a few counts of this clonotype. The CDR3 coding sequence is TGTGCCAGCAGCCACCCAATAACAGGGGGCGGCACTGAAGCTTTCTTT. Amino acid sequence: CASSHPITGGGTEAFF. The chain carries TRBV7-9 and TRBJ1-1; 9 bases are a match to TRBD1. The germline V gene encodes CDR1 SEHNR and CDR2 FQNEAQ (reference sequence). V dropped 5 bases and J dropped 4; count of bases not matched to a gene: 11. The CDR3 spans 16 residues.

This clonotype was recorded a few times. This chain joins TRBV25-1 and TRBJ2-5; D might be TRBD1 or TRBD2, each matching 5 bases. With 3 bases removed from V and 5 bases from J, the gap between germline ends came to 13 bases. CDR3 length: 14 residues. The germline V gene encodes CDR1 MGHDK and CDR2 SYGVNS. Here the CDR3 reads CASSEGRLRETQYF. In DNA, the CDR3 is TGTGCCAGCAGTGAGGGACGGCTCCGGGAGACCCAGTACTTC.

This clonotype was observed a handful of times. The chain recombines TRBV5-1 with TRBJ2-5; 15 bases map to TRBD2. After removal of 4 bases from V and 2 bases from J, the junction contained 12 bases not matched to a gene. The CDR3 has 19 residues. Per the germline V gene, CDR1 is SGHRS and CDR2 is YFSETQ. CDR3 nucleotides: TGCGCCAGCAGCCAACGTCCCGGGACTAGCGGGGGGCCTCAAGAGACCCAGTACTTC. Protein sequence: CASSQRPGTSGGPQETQYF.

The chain uses TRBV4-1 and TRBJ2-2, with D possibly TRBD2 on 5 matching bases. The CDR3 spans 16 residues. The ends were cut back, 5 bases at V and 6 bases at J, with 19 bases in the middle. Germline V CDR1 and CDR2: MGHRA, YSYEKL. For the CDR3, the DNA is TGCGCCAGCAGCACCCAGAACGGGATCGGATCCGGGGAGCTGTTTTTT. Its protein product is CASSTQNGIGSGELFF.

This rearrangement joins TRBV25-1 to TRBJ2-1; TRBD1 matches at 7 bases. The germline V gene encodes CDR1 MGHDK and CDR2 SYGVNS. The CDR3 totals 17 residues. Trimming took 1 base from V and 1 from J; bases not matched to a gene: 7. CDR3 protein: CASSEFQQGPSYNEQFF. Here the CDR3 DNA reads TGTGCCAGCAGTGAATTTCAACAGGGGCCTTCCTACAATGAGCAGTTCTTC.

This rearrangement joins TRBV3-1 to TRBJ2-7, with a weak D call TRBD1 (6 bases). This CDR3 has 13 residues. Looked up from germline, CDR1 is LGHDT and CDR2 is YNNKEL (reference sequence). Deletions cut 4 bases from V and 4 bases from J, with 11 bases between. This CDR3 reads CASSPGHRYEQYF. Written as DNA, the CDR3 is TGTGCCAGCAGCCCGGGACACCGGTACGAGCAGTACTTC.

Ten or more counts support this clonotype. This rearrangement joins TRBV7-6 to TRBJ1-2; tentatively, D is TRBD1 (6 bases). CDR1 is SGHVS, CDR2 FNYEAQ, per germline. V lost 4 bases to trimming and J lost 3 bases, with 12 bases between them. This CDR3 contains 14 residues. CDR3 sequence (DNA): TGTGCCAGCAGCTCCCGGGACACTCACTATGGCTACACCTTC. Its translation is CASSSRDTHYGYTF.

This clonotype was counted a few times. J is TRBJ1-1 and V is TRBV5-1; D unresolved. This CDR3 comprises 13 residues. The germline gives CDR1 SGHRS, CDR2 YFSETQ. V dropped 0 bases and J dropped 9 bases, with 12 bases sitting between them. The CDR3 protein is CASSLAVGNQAFF. The CDR3 DNA follows: TGCGCCAGCAGCTTGGCCGTGGGGAACCAAGCTTTCTTT.